This T cell receptor beta chain appears in the sequencing data of a study of technical replicates of blood from a few donors. Sequenced by immunoSEQ multiplex PCR; TCRdb stores in-frame clones only, minus some. The repertoire holds about 63,000 clones, more than 75% seen once, with under 6.5% in the top ten. Material: PBMCs. This receptor was identified in a human donor in good health. Some clones in this sample may be carry-over from other donors' samples.

CDR3 nucleotides: TGCAGCGTTGATGGAGACAATGAGCAGTTCTTC. Translation gives CSVDGDNEQFF. The rearrangement joins TRBV29-1 to TRBJ2-1; D not resolved. The V gene's germline CDR1 is SQVTM and CDR2 ANQGSEA. V lost 3 bases and J 5 bases, leaving 5 bases between the germline ends. The CDR3 loop spans 11 amino acids.